This TCR beta chain emerged from a study of OX40 agonist ivuxolimab in advanced cancers. The overall study: Patients assigned to dose escalation were diagnosed with hepatocellular carcinoma, melanoma, renal cell or head and neck cancer. Overall study results and limits: At 0.1 to 3.0 mg/kg and by week 6, CD4+ and CD8+ T cells in the blood had expanded clonally.

The method was immunoSEQ multiplex PCR; TCRdb's version includes in-frame clones alone and lacks a portion of them. The sample includes tens of thousands of clones, approximately 81% of them seen just once. The CDR3 sequence is 16 residues long. CDR1 and CDR2 (germline): SGHRS, YFSETQ. The V and J ends lost 4 bases and 2 bases respectively, with 17 bases between them. Details on this clone: Its cognate antigen is unknown.

The clonotype comes from an adult with an advanced solid tumor such as melanoma, head and neck, liver or kidney cancer. This sample comprised CD4+ or CD8+ T cells sorted from blood, obtained in a trial of the OX40 agonist ivuxolimab. The V call is TRBV5-1, the J call TRBJ2-3; D gene ambiguous. The CDR3 DNA follows: TGCGCCAGCAGCCTAGGGCGGATTACCGACACAGATACGCAGTATTTT. Translation: CASSLGRITDTDTQYF.